This entry describes one T cell receptor (beta chain). The length of the CDR3 is 14 residues. From germline, CDR1 is MDHEN and CDR2 SYDVKM. Trimming took off 3 bases at V and 8 bases at J, with 13 bases between the two ends. The sample belongs to a study of CD8+ T cells in alopecia areata. cDNA prepared by RNA extraction and subsequent reverse transcription served as the template for sequencing. Data came from immunoSEQ multiplex PCR; TCRdb stores just in-frame clones and leaves some out. The profile shows about 91,000 clones, around 44% of them singletons. This TCR was sampled from a human donor with alopecia areata. J is TRBJ1-4 and V is TRBV28; maybe TRBD1 (6 bases). The sequencing sample was made of CD4+ T cells sorted from blood. The CDR3 here is CASSLVRGGEKLFF. In DNA form, the CDR3 reads TGTGCCAGCAGTTTGGTCAGGGGAGGCGAAAAACTGTTTTTT.